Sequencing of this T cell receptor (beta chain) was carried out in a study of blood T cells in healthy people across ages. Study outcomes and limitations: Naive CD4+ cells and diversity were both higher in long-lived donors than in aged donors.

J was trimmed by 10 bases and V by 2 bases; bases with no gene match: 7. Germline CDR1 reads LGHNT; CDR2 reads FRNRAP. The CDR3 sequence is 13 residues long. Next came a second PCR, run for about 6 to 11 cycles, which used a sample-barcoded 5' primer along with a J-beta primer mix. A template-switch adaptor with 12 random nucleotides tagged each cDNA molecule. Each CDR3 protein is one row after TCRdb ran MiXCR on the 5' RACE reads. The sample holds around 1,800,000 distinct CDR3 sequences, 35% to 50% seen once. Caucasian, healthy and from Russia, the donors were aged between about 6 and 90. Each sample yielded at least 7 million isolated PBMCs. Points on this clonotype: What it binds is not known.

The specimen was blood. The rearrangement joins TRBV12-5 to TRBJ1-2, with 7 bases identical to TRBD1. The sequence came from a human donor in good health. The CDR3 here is CASGLSRQGPYTF. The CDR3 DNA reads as TGTGCTAGTGGTTTGTCGCGACAGGGACCCTACACCTTC.